The 2 T cell receptor beta chains below were found in one sample sequenced in a study of T cells in tuberculosis. This sample's time point: new active TB diagnosis, blood taken before or within 7 days of starting treatment. The assay was immunoSEQ multiplex PCR, and TCRdb's table has in-frame clones only and misses some. The sample shows tens of thousands of clones, about 90% of them seen only once. Sample: PBMCs, taken at tuberculosis diagnosis. The source is an adult with tuberculosis.

The CDR3 DNA is TGTGCCAGCAGTGACTCGCCAGGTTCTAACTATGGCTACACCTTC. This encodes CASSDSPGSNYGYTF. This sequence joins TRBV6-4 and TRBJ1-2, with D hard to call. V lost 0 bases and J 0 bases, leaving 8 bases between the germline ends. This CDR3 is built from 15 residues. Germline CDR1 and CDR2: MRHNA and SNTAGT.

V gene TRBV28 combines with J gene TRBJ2-1, with D perhaps matching TRBD2 (6 bases). There are 16 residues in the CDR3. Germline-derived CDR1 and CDR2 are MDHEN and SYDVKM. V was pared by 5 bases and J by 4 bases, with 18 bases between. CDR3 in DNA: TGTGCCAGCAGTCTGGGCGGTAGCGGAGAATACAATGAGCAGTTCTTC. Its translation: CASSLGGSGEYNEQFF.